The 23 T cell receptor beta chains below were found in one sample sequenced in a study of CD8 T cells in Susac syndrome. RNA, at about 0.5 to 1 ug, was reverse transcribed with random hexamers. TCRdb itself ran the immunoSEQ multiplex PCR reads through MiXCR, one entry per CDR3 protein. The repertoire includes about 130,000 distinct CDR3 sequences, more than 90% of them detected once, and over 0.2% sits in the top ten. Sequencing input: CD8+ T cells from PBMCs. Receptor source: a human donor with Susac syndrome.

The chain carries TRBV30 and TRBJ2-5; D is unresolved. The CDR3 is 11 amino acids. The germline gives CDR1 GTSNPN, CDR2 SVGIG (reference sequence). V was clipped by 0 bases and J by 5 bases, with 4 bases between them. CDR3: CAWSVKETQYF. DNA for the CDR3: TGTGCCTGGAGTGTTAAGGAGACCCAGTACTTC.

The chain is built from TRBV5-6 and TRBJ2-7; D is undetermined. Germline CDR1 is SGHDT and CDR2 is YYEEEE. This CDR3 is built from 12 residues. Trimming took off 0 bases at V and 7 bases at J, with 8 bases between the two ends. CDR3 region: CASSLEDGEQYF. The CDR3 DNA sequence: TGTGCCAGCAGCTTGGAGGACGGAGAGCAGTACTTC.

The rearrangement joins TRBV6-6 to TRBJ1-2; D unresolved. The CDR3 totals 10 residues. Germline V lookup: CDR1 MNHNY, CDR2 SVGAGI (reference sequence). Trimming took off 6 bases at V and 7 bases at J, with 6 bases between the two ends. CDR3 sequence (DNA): TGTGCCAGCAGGGTCCGTGGCTACACCTTC. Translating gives CASRVRGYTF.

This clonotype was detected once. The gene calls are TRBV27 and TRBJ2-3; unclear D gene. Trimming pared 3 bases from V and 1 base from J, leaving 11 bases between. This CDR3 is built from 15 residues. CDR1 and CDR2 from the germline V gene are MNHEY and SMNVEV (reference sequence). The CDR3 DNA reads TGTGCCAGCAGTTTGTCCGTCCTGGGCACAGATACGCAGTATTTT. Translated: CASSLSVLGTDTQYF.

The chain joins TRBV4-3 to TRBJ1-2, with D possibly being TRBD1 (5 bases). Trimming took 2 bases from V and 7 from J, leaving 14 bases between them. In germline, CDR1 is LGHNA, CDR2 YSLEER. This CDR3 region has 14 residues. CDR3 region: CASSQTEGDAGYTF. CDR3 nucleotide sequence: TGCGCCAGCAGCCAAACCGAAGGGGATGCTGGCTACACCTTC.

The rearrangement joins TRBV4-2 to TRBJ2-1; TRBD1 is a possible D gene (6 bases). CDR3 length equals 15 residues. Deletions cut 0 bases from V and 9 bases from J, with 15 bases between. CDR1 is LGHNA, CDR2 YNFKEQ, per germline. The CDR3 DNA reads TGTGCCAGCAGCCAAGATGGACAGTCGTTTGGTGAGCAGTTCTTC. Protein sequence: CASSQDGQSFGEQFF.

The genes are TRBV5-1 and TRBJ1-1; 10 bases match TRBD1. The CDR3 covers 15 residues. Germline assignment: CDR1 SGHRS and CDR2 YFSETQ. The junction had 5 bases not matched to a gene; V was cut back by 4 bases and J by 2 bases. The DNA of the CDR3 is TGCGCCAGCAGCGGCCGGGACAGGGGTAACACTGAAGCTTTCTTT. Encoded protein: CASSGRDRGNTEAFF.

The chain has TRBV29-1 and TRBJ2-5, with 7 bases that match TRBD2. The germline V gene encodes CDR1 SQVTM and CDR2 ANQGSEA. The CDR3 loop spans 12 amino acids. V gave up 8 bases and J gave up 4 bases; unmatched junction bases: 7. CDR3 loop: CSLWEGGETQYF. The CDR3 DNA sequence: TGCAGCCTGTGGGAGGGAGGAGAGACCCAGTACTTC.

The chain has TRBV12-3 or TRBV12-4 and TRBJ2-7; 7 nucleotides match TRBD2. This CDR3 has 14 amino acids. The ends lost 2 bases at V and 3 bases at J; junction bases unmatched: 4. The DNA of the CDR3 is TGTGCCAGCAGTTTAAGCGGGGCCGGCTACGAGCAGTACTTC. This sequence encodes CASSLSGAGYEQYF.

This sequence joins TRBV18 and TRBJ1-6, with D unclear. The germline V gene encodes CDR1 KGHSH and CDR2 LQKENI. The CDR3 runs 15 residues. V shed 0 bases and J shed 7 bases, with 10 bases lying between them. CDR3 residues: CASSPPPGRNSPLHF. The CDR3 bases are TGTGCCAGCTCACCACCGCCCGGAAGGAATTCACCCCTCCACTTT.

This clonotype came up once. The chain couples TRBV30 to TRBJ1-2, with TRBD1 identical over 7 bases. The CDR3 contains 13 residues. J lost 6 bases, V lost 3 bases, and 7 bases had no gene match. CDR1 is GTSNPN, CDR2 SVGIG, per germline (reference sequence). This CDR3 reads CAWSTHGTDGYTF. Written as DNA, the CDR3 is TGTGCCTGGAGCACTCATGGGACAGATGGCTACACCTTC.

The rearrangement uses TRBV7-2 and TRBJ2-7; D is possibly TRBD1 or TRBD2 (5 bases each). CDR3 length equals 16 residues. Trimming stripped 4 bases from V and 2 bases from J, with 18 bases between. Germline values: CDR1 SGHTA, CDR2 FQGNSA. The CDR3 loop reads CASSYGFWGTPYEQYF. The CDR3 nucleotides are TGTGCCAGCAGCTACGGTTTTTGGGGGACCCCCTACGAGCAGTACTTC. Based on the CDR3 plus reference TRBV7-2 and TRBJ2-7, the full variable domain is GAGVSQSPSNKVTEKGKDVELRCDPISGHTALYWYRQSLGQGLEFLIYFQGNSAPDKSGLPSDRFSAERTGGSVSTLTIQRTQQEDSAVYLCASSYGFWGTPYEQYFGPGTRLTVT.

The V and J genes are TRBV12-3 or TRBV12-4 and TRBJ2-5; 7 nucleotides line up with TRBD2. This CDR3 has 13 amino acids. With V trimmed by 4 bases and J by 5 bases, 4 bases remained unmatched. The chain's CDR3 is CASSSSGMETQYF. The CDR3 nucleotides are TGTGCCAGCAGTTCCAGCGGGATGGAGACCCAGTACTTC.

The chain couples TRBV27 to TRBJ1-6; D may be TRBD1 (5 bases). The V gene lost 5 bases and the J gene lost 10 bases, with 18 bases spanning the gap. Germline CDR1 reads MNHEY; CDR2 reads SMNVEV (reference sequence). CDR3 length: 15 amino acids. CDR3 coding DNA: TGTGCCAGCAGTCCCCCGGGGGTCCGATTCTCACCCCTCCACTTT. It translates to CASSPPGVRFSPLHF.

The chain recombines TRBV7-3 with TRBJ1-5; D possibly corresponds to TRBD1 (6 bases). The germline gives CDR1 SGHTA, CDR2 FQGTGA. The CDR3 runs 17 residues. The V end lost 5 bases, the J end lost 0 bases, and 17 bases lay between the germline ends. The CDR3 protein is CASSHDRFTHSNQPQHF. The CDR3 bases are TGTGCCAGCAGCCATGACAGGTTCACCCATAGCAATCAGCCCCAGCATTTT.

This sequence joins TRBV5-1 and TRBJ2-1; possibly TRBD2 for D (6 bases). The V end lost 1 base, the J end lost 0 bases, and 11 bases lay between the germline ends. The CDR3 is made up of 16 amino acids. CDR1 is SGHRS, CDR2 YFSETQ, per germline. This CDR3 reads CASSLYLGLSYNEQFF. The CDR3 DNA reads TGCGCCAGCAGCTTGTATTTGGGACTCTCCTACAATGAGCAGTTCTTC.

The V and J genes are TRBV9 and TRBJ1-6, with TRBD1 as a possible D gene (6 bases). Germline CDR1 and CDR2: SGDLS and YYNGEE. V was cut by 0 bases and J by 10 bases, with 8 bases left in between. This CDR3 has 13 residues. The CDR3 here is CASSVDRESPLHF. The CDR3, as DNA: TGTGCCAGCAGCGTAGACAGGGAATCACCCCTCCACTTT.

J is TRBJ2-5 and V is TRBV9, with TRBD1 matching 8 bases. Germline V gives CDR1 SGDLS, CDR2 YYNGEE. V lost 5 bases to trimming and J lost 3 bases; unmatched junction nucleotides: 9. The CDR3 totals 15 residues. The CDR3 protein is CASRWTGQVEETQYF. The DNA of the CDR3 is TGTGCCAGCAGATGGACAGGGCAAGTCGAAGAGACCCAGTACTTC.

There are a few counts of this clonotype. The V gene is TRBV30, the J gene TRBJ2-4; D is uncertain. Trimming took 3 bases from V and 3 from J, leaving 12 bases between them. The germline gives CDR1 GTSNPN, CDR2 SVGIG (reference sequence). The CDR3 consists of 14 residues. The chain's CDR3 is CAWRPARVKNIQYF. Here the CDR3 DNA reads TGTGCCTGGAGACCCGCGCGTGTCAAAAACATTCAGTACTTC.

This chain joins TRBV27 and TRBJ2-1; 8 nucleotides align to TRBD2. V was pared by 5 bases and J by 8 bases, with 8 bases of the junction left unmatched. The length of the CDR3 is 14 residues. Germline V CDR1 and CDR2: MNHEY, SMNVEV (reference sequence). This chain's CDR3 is CASSPGLEGYEQFF. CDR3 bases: TGTGCCAGCAGTCCGGGACTAGAGGGGTATGAGCAGTTCTTC.

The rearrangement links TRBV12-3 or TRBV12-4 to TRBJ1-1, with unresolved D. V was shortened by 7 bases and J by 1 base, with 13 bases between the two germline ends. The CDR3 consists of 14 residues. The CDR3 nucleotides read TGTGCCAGCAACGAAGCCCCCACGAACACTGAAGCTTTCTTT. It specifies CASNEAPTNTEAFF.

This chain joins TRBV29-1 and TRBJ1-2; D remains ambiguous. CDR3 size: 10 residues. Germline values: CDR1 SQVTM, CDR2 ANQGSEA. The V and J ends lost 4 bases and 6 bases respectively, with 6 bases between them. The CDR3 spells CSVGSDGYTF. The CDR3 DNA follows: TGCAGCGTTGGATCAGATGGCTACACCTTC.

In DNA form, the CDR3 reads TGTGCCAGCAGCTTAGTAGAAGGTCGGAATGAAAAACTGTTTTTT. Protein sequence: CASSLVEGRNEKLFF. The genes are TRBV7-6 and TRBJ1-4; D is undetermined. Germline CDR1 and CDR2: SGHVS and FNYEAQ. V lost 1 base, J lost 5 bases, and 11 bases lay in between. This CDR3 comprises 15 residues. Together with reference TRBV7-6 and TRBJ1-4, the CDR3 gives the full variable domain: GAGVSQSPRYKVTKRGQDVALRCDPISGHVSLYWYRQALGQGPEFLTYFNYEAQQDKSGLPNDRFSAERPEGSISTLTIQRTEQRDSAMYRCASSLVEGRNEKLFFGSGTQLSVL.